Only a few counts were recorded for the clone carrying this TCR beta chain. The sample comes from a study of shared clonotypes between healthy human individuals. Sequencing was performed with immunoSEQ multiplex PCR; in TCRdb, only in-frame clones are kept and a portion is missing. The sample lists roughly 1,000,000 clones; approximately 78% were seen once. The germline CDR1 and CDR2 sequences are SGHRS and YFSETQ. The V end was cut by 4 bases, the J end by 4 bases, with 14 bases between. The CDR3 consists of 14 residues. This receptor was taken from a man aged 18 to 30 in good health. Some clones in this sample may be carry-over from other donors' samples. The sequencing sample was made of memory CD4+ T cells from PBMCs. The subset was: CD45RA-negative fraction. V is TRBV5-1 and J is TRBJ1-2; no definite D call. CDR3 nucleotide sequence: TGCGCCAGCAGCAAGGACGTACAGAGCTATGGCTACACCTTC. It translates to CASSKDVQSYGYTF.